These 9 T cell receptor beta chains originate from one sample sequenced in a study of blood T cell repertoires in COVID-19. The table came from immunoSEQ multiplex PCR; TCRdb's copy has only in-frame clones and leaves some out. The sample lists approximately 120,000 clones, about 83% occurring once. The specimen sequenced was peripheral blood. These receptors all stem from a man older than 75 with active or convalescent COVID-19.

This rearrangement joins TRBV24-1 to TRBJ1-5; 9 bases match TRBD1. Unmatched junction bases numbered 5, after V lost 7 bases and J lost 5 bases. The CDR3 spans 14 residues. Germline assignment: CDR1 KGHDR and CDR2 SFDVKD. CDR3 sequence (DNA): TGTGCCACCAGCGCCCGACAGGGGGATCAGCCCCAGCATTTT. Residues: CATSARQGDQPQHF.

The gene calls are TRBV18 and TRBJ2-7, with 9 positions matching TRBD1. V lost 0 bases and J lost 1; bases outside the gene matches: 10. This CDR3 contains 18 residues. Germline values: CDR1 KGHSH, CDR2 LQKENI. The CDR3 DNA reads TGTGCCAGCTCACCACCGGCGGGGACAGGGATTAGATCCTACGAGCAGTACTTC. It encodes CASSPPAGTGIRSYEQYF.

CDR3 nucleotide sequence: TGTGCCAGCAGCCCAGGATTCAGCGGGGGGCGCACAGATACGCAGTATTTT. Amino acid sequence: CASSPGFSGGRTDTQYF. V is TRBV11-3 and J is TRBJ2-3, with 9 bases fitting TRBD2. V lost 5 bases to trimming and J lost 1 base; unmatched junction nucleotides: 10. The CDR3 length is 17 residues. Germline V gene sequence: CDR1 SGHNT, CDR2 YENEEA.

The rearrangement joins TRBV4-1 to TRBJ2-1; 7 positions match TRBD2. V was pared by 3 bases and J by 9 bases, with 8 bases of the junction left unmatched. Germline V gene data show CDR1 as MGHRA and CDR2 as YSYEKL. The CDR3 has 14 residues. The CDR3 region has the DNA TGCGCCAGCAGCCAGCCCACTAGCGTCCGTGAGCAGTTCTTC. This translates into CASSQPTSVREQFF.

V and J are TRBV28 and TRBJ1-5; no reliable D call. Germline V CDR1 and CDR2: MDHEN, SYDVKM. V lost 11 bases to trimming and J lost 3 bases, with 8 bases between them. CDR3 length: 11 residues. For the CDR3, the DNA is TGTGCCTCAGGACTCAATCAGCCCCAGCATTTT. This sequence encodes CASGLNQPQHF.

The genes are TRBV4-1 and TRBJ1-5; D perhaps matches TRBD1 (5 bases). The V end lost 1 base, the J end lost 2 bases, and 15 bases lay between the germline ends. Germline CDR1 and CDR2: MGHRA and YSYEKL. The CDR3 runs 17 residues. The CDR3 nucleotides are TGCGCCAGCAGCCAAGCGTTCGGCCGGGGGGGCAATCAGCCCCAGCATTTT. This sequence encodes CASSQAFGRGGNQPQHF.

This clone has a handful of counts. The chain links TRBV6-2 or TRBV6-3 to TRBJ2-7; 12 positions agree with TRBD1. V trimming: 8 bases; J trimming: 1 base; junction bases outside the gene matches: 12. Per germline, CDR1 MNHEY and CDR2 SVGEGT. The CDR3 covers 17 residues. The CDR3: CASGRDRGREWSYEQYF. Here the CDR3 DNA reads TGTGCCAGCGGCCGGGACAGGGGGCGCGAATGGTCCTACGAGCAGTACTTC.

This clone was seen just once. The V call is TRBV23-1, the J call TRBJ2-2, with D tentatively TRBD1 (6 bases). TRBV23-1 is marked as an open reading frame, function uncertain. There are 17 residues in the CDR3. V was trimmed by 0 bases and J by 4 bases, leaving 15 bases between them. CDR3 nucleotide sequence: TGCGCCAGCAGTCAATCGAAGAGGGGGTCGAGCACCGGGGAGCTGTTTTTT. Translated: CASSQSKRGSSTGELFF.

The rearrangement links TRBV5-1 to TRBJ2-3; 9 nucleotides line up with TRBD2. The length of the CDR3 is 14 residues. Germline V gives CDR1 SGHRS, CDR2 YFSETQ. V dropped 5 bases and J dropped 3; count of bases not matched to a gene: 4. CDR3 loop: CASSQGLATDTQYF. The CDR3 DNA reads TGCGCCAGCAGTCAAGGACTAGCGACAGATACGCAGTATTTT.